This T cell receptor beta chain came from a study of blood T cells in healthy people across ages. Germline trimming cut 1 base from V and 2 bases from J; bases unmatched to any gene: 5. Germline values: CDR1 MNHEY, CDR2 SMNVEV (reference sequence). The CDR3 sequence is 17 residues long. Through a sample-barcoded 5' primer and a J-beta primer mix, a second PCR was run for roughly 6 to 11 cycles. MiXCR, applied by TCRdb to the 5' RACE reads, yields one record per CDR3 protein. The table lists fewer than 750,000 distinct CDR3 sequences, less than 60% of them singletons. This chain joins TRBV27 and TRBJ2-1, with 10 bases fitting TRBD2. The TCR comes from a man at least 80 years old in good health. Source material: blood. This CDR3 is CASSLFTSGVTYNEQFF. DNA for the CDR3: TGTGCCAGCAGTTTATTTACTAGCGGGGTAACCTACAATGAGCAGTTCTTC.